The clone carrying this T cell receptor (beta chain) was detected ten times or more. This sample is part of a study of T cells in Graves' hyperthyroidism and ophthalmopathy. TCR beta CDR3 regions were amplified from RNA. First-round RT-PCR of the TCR CDR3 relied on the HTBI primer set. TCRdb analysed the multiplex PCR reads with MiXCR anew, one entry per CDR3 protein. The table has fewer than 350,000 distinct CDR3 sequences, about a sixth seen once. After removal of 5 bases from V and 5 bases from J, the junction contained 12 bases not matched to a gene. This CDR3 is built from 15 residues. Germline lookup yields CDR1 GTSNPN and CDR2 SVGIG (reference sequence).

The chain links TRBV30 to TRBJ2-5, with 9 bases that match TRBD1. Input material: blood. The receptor's source is a middle-aged woman with Graves' ophthalmopathy. CDR3 residues: CAWDRDRVGGETQYF. CDR3 nucleotides: TGTGCCTGGGACCGGGACAGGGTCGGAGGGGAGACCCAGTACTTC.